This TCR beta chain was identified in a study of T cells in Graves' hyperthyroidism and ophthalmopathy. Study-wide context: Peripheral blood sampling occurred at initial diagnosis, before any treatment.

This clonotype has a count of ten or more. Researchers took RNA transcripts and amplified the TCR beta CDR3 regions from them. HTBI primers were the set used in a first-round RT-PCR of the TCR CDR3. TCRdb called the multiplex PCR reads again in MiXCR, with one record for every CDR3 protein. The table includes a few hundred thousand distinct CDR3 sequences, 13% to 15% detected once. Clinical symptoms, serum thyroxine, TRAb, thyroid ultrasound and orbital computed tomography established diagnosis. Sequencing was performed on blood. The source is a woman aged 40 to 50 with Graves' hyperthyroidism that later progressed to Graves' ophthalmopathy.

The chain's CDR3 is CASSPHRTATNYGYTF. The CDR3 DNA sequence: TGTGCCAGCAGCCCCCACCGGACAGCCACTAACTATGGCTACACCTTC. The V gene is TRBV28, the J gene TRBJ1-2; D perhaps matches TRBD1 (6 bases). V lost 6 bases and J 0 bases, leaving 17 bases between the germline ends. The CDR3 consists of 16 residues. Looked up from germline, CDR1 is MDHEN and CDR2 is SYDVKM.